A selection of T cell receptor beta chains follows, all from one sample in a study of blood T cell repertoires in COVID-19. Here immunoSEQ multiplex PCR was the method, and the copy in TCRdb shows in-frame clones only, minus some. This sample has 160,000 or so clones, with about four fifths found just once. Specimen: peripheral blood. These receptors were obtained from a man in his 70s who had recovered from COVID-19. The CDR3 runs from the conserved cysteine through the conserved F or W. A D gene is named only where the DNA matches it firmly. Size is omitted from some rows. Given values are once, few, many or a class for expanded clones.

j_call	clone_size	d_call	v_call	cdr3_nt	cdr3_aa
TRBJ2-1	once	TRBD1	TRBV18	TGTGCCAGCTCACCGGGACAGGGGACTACTGAGCAGTTCTTC	CASSPGQGTTEQFF
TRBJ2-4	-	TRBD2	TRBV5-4	TGTGCCAGCAGCATTGGGACTAGCGGGAGACCCAAAAACATTCAGTACTTC	CASSIGTSGRPKNIQYF
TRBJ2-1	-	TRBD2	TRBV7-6	TGTGCCAGCAGCCCCCGGCTAGCGGGAGTGAGTGAGCAGTTCTTC	CASSPRLAGVSEQFF
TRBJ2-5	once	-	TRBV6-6	TGTGCCAGCAGTATGGGAGCTGAGACCCAGTACTTC	CASSMGAETQYF
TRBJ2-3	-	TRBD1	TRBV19	TGTGCCAGTAGTGCAACCGGGACAGGGACAGATACGCAGTATTTT	CASSATGTGTDTQYF
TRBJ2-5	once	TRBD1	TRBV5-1	TGCGCCAGCAGCCGCCGGGACAGGGGAACCCAAGAGACCCAGTACTTC	CASSRRDRGTQETQYF
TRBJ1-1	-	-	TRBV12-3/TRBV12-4	TGTGCCAGCAGTTTAGAGATGCAGGGTGAAGCTTTCTTT	CASSLEMQGEAFF
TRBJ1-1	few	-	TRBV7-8	TGTGCCAGCAGCTTGTTCGGACTAATGAACACTGAAGCTTTCTTT	CASSLFGLMNTEAFF
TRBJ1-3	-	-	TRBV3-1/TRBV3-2	TGTGCCAGCAGCCCGGGGAGGGTTTTGTTTGGAAACACCATATATTTT	CASSPGRVLFGNTIYF
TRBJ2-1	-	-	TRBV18	TGTGCCAGCTCACCCGGCCCTGAACAGGAGCAGTTCTTC	CASSPGPEQEQFF
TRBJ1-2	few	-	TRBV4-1	TGCGCCAGCAGCCAAGCGGAGGGCCCTAGGACCTTC	CASSQAEGPRTF
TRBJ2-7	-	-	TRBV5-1	TGCGCCAGCAGCCTTCCGGATAGTCAGGGCCTCTACGAGCAGTACTTC	CASSLPDSQGLYEQYF
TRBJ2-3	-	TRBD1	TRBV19	TGTGCCAGTTCACTCCGGCGGACAGGGTTCACAGATACGCAGTATTTT	CASSLRRTGFTDTQYF
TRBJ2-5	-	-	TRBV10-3	TGTGCCATCAGTGAGTCGAAGGGACAAAGCCAAGAGACCCAGTACTTC	CAISESKGQSQETQYF
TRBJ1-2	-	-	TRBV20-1	TGCAGTGCTAGCACAGACTATGGCTACACCTTC	CSASTDYGYTF
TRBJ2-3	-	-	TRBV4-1	TGCGCCAGCAGCCTTACGGGTGATACGCAGTATTTT	CASSLTGDTQYF
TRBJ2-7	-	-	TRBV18	TGTGCCAGCTCACAATCTACAGGGTCCAACGAGCAGTACTTC	CASSQSTGSNEQYF
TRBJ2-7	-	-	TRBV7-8	TGTGCCAGCAGCTTAGAGGCAGGAAGCTCCTACGAGCAGTACTTC	CASSLEAGSSYEQYF
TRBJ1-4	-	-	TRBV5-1	TGCGCCAGCAGATCTGGCGAAAAACTGTTTTTT	CASRSGEKLFF
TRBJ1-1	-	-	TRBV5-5	TGTGCCAGCAGCTCTCGACTGGAGTTGGGGAACACTGAAGCTTTCTTT	CASSSRLELGNTEAFF